Presented here are 21 T cell receptor beta chains from one specimen sequenced in a study of CD8+CD57+ T cells in acquired aplastic anemia. All sequencing subjects had displayed CD8+CD57+ cell expansion on flow cytometry. Genomic DNA acted as the template from which TCR beta VDJ combination and CDR3 sequence profiling were carried out. TCRdb passed the reads through MiXCR, listing each CDR3 protein once. Altogether about 120,000 distinct CDR3 sequences are present, about 60% being singletons, with the ten largest covering 25% to 35%. Sequences were obtained from sorted CD4+, CD8+, or CD8+CD57+ T cells (not recorded which) from PBMCs. The source of these receptors is a human donor with aplastic anemia.

This chain uses TRBV6-4 with TRBJ2-5; D unresolved. This CDR3 comprises 14 residues. Per germline, CDR1 MRHNA and CDR2 SNTAGT. Trimming pared 2 bases from V and 2 bases from J, leaving 9 bases between. The CDR3 loop is CASSDHTLQETQYF. The CDR3 DNA reads TGTGCCAGCAGTGACCATACTCTTCAAGAGACCCAGTACTTC.

This clonotype has only a few counts. The gene calls are TRBV2 and TRBJ2-7; TRBD2 is a possible D gene (5 bases). The V end lost 4 bases, the J end lost 6 bases, and 10 bases lay between the germline ends. This CDR3 comprises 12 residues. The V gene's germline CDR1 is SNHLY and CDR2 FYNNEI. CDR3 residues: CASSGLLPEQYF. CDR3 nucleotides: TGTGCCAGCAGTGGACTACTCCCCGAGCAGTACTTC. The full variable domain, its missing parts supplied by reference TRBV2 and TRBJ2-7, is EPEVTQTPSHQVTQMGQEVILRCVPISNHLYFYWYRQILGQKVEFLVSFYNNEISEKSEIFDDQFSVERPDGSNFTLKIRSTKLEDSAMYFCASSGLLPEQYFGPGTRLTVT.

The gene calls are TRBV24-1 and TRBJ1-2; TRBD1 might be the D (5 bases). CDR1 is KGHDR, CDR2 SFDVKD, per germline. V gave up 4 bases and J gave up 4 bases, with 12 bases separating them. CDR3 length: 14 amino acids. CDR3 amino acids: CATSDAGHTYGYTF. CDR3 sequence (DNA): TGTGCCACCAGTGACGCCGGACATACCTATGGCTACACCTTC.

The gene calls are TRBV10-2 and TRBJ2-2; D remains unclear. The CDR3 contains 15 residues. V was cut by 2 bases and J by 5 bases, with 12 bases left in between. Germline CDR1 WSHSY, CDR2 SAAADI. The CDR3 sequence is CASSERGLWTGELFF. As DNA, the CDR3 is TGCGCCAGCAGTGAGAGAGGATTATGGACCGGGGAGCTGTTTTTT.

This clonotype was observed once. The chain couples TRBV7-2 to TRBJ1-6, with a possible D match to TRBD1 (6 bases). CDR3 length: 15 residues. CDR1 SGHTA and CDR2 FQGNSA come from the germline V gene. Trimming pared 4 bases from V and 10 bases from J, leaving 17 bases between. CDR3 in amino acids: CASSSSTGFASPLHF. In DNA form, the CDR3 reads TGTGCCAGCAGCTCATCCACAGGGTTTGCATCACCCCTCCACTTT.

This clonotype was recorded at least ten times. The rearrangement uses TRBV20-1 and TRBJ2-7; 9 bases match TRBD1. The CDR3 has 14 residues. Germline assignment: CDR1 DFQATT and CDR2 SNEGSKA (reference sequence). The trim removed 0 bases at V and 3 bases at J, leaving 3 bases unmatched. CDR3 amino acids: CSAREPGQGYEQYF. The CDR3 DNA follows: TGCAGTGCTAGAGAACCGGGACAGGGCTACGAGCAGTACTTC.

Only a few counts were recorded for this clonotype. The rearrangement uses TRBV29-1 and TRBJ1-5; D is uncertain. The CDR3 consists of 13 residues. The V and J ends lost 1 base and 0 bases respectively, with 4 bases between them. CDR1 is SQVTM and CDR2 is ANQGSEA in the germline V gene. The CDR3 DNA follows: TGCAGCGTTGAAGTTAATAGCAATCAGCCCCAGCATTTT. Amino acid sequence: CSVEVNSNQPQHF.

The chain has TRBV2 and TRBJ2-1; D gene uncertain. The CDR3 sequence is 14 residues long. Germline V lookup: CDR1 SNHLY, CDR2 FYNNEI. Trimming removed 6 bases at V and 0 bases at J, with 9 bases between. The CDR3 DNA reads as TGTGCCAGCAGGGCGACAAGCTCCTACAATGAGCAGTTCTTC. It specifies CASRATSSYNEQFF.

This clonotype was seen at least ten times. The chain carries TRBV27 and TRBJ2-7; 9 bases match TRBD1. J lost 2 bases, V lost 8 bases, and 4 bases had no gene match. Looked up from germline, CDR1 is MNHEY and CDR2 is SMNVEV (reference sequence). CDR3 length equals 13 residues. The CDR3 DNA reads TGTGCCAGCGGGACAGGGTGGGCCTACGAGCAGTACTTC. Translated: CASGTGWAYEQYF.

This clonotype was detected once. The J gene is TRBJ2-3, the V gene TRBV2; D not resolved. Trimming removed 11 bases at V and 4 bases at J, with 25 bases between. Germline V gene data show CDR1 as SNHLY and CDR2 as FYNNEI. The length of the CDR3 is 16 residues. CDR3 protein: CAFYSGATSEADTQYF. The CDR3 coding sequence is TGTGCCTTCTATTCCGGAGCGACCTCCGAGGCAGATACGCAGTATTTT.

At least ten counts were recorded for this clonotype. The V and J genes are TRBV5-4 and TRBJ2-7, with TRBD1 matching over 7 bases. Per germline, CDR1 SGHNT and CDR2 YYREEE (reference sequence). Losses at the gene ends were 4 bases for V and 7 bases for J; bases not matched to a gene: 17. The CDR3 covers 16 residues. CDR3 protein: CASSNTTGSKAGEQYF. The CDR3 bases are TGTGCCAGCAGCAACACGACAGGGTCCAAAGCTGGGGAGCAGTACTTC.

This clonotype was detected once. This chain uses TRBV20-1 with TRBJ2-7, with a weak D call TRBD1 (6 bases). This CDR3 contains 16 residues. Trimming cost V 2 bases and J 1 base, with 18 bases left between them. Germline loops: CDR1 DFQATT, CDR2 SNEGSKA (reference sequence). The CDR3: CSARSPPDRTSYEQYF. For the CDR3, the DNA is TGCAGTGCTAGAAGCCCGCCTGACAGGACTTCCTACGAGCAGTACTTC.

The rearrangement links TRBV15 to TRBJ1-5, with D possibly matching TRBD1 (5 bases). V lost 0 bases, J lost 2 bases, and 5 bases lay in between. The CDR3 is 14 residues long. CDR1 and CDR2 from the germline V gene are LNHNV and YYDKDF (reference sequence). In DNA, the CDR3 is TGTGCCACCAGCAGAGACAGGGGCAATCAGCCCCAGCATTTT. Its translation is CATSRDRGNQPQHF.

This clonotype appeared a single time. The chain recombines TRBV13 with TRBJ2-3; D call uncertain. V was clipped by 2 bases and J by 3 bases, with 6 bases between them. The CDR3 is 13 amino acids. Germline lookup yields CDR1 PRHDT and CDR2 FYEKMQ (reference sequence). CDR3 amino acids: CASSLISTDTQYF. CDR3 DNA: TGTGCCAGCAGCTTAATCTCGACAGATACGCAGTATTTT.

The chain links TRBV5-1 to TRBJ2-7; D not certain. Deletions cut 5 bases from V and 6 bases from J, with 9 bases between. Germline assignment: CDR1 SGHRS and CDR2 YFSETQ. This CDR3 is built from 11 residues. CDR3 sequence reads: CASRATGEQYF. The CDR3 nucleotides are TGCGCCAGCAGGGCCACGGGCGAGCAGTACTTC. Variable domain in full (rest from reference TRBV5-1 and TRBJ2-7): KAGVTQTPRYLIKTRGQQVTLSCSPISGHRSVSWYQQTPGQGLQFLFEYFSETQRNKGNFPGRFSGRQFSNSRSEMNVSTLELGDSALYLCASRATGEQYFGPGTRLTVT.

The J gene is TRBJ2-1, the V gene TRBV10-1, with 7 bases lining up with TRBD1. The trim removed 3 bases at V and 5 bases at J, leaving 4 bases unmatched. There are 14 residues in the CDR3. Germline assignment: CDR1 WNHNN and CDR2 SYGVQD (reference sequence). This chain's CDR3 is CASSDQTGNNEQFF. In nucleotides, the CDR3 is TGCGCCAGCAGTGACCAGACAGGGAACAATGAGCAGTTCTTC.

The chain has TRBV19 and TRBJ2-7; D is perhaps TRBD1 (6 bases). CDR1 and CDR2 from the germline V gene are LNHDA and SQIVND (reference sequence). Trimming pared 5 bases from V and 4 bases from J, leaving 12 bases between. The CDR3 loop spans 13 amino acids. The CDR3 sequence is CASSPQGPYEQYF. The CDR3 coding sequence is TGTGCCAGTAGTCCACAGGGCCCTTACGAGCAGTACTTC.

This clonotype was recorded once. The chain employs TRBV29-1 and TRBJ2-5; D perhaps matches TRBD1 (6 bases). There are 14 residues in the CDR3. The V and J ends lost 3 bases and 4 bases respectively, with 15 bases between them. The germline gives CDR1 SQVTM, CDR2 ANQGSEA. For the CDR3, the DNA is TGCAGCGTTGACTCCAGGGGATTAGGAGAGACCCAGTACTTC. Translating it yields CSVDSRGLGETQYF.

This rearrangement joins TRBV27 to TRBJ2-4, with TRBD2 as a possible D gene (6 bases). V lost 4 bases, J lost 0 bases, and 16 bases lay in between. The CDR3 covers 17 residues. Germline lookup yields CDR1 MNHEY and CDR2 SMNVEV (reference sequence). The CDR3, as DNA: TGTGCCAGCAGTTACGGGGAGGATTTTATAGCCAAAAACATTCAGTACTTC. This translates into CASSYGEDFIAKNIQYF.

The chain links TRBV7-9 to TRBJ1-5; the match to TRBD1 covers 11 bases. CDR1 is SEHNR and CDR2 is FQNEAQ in the germline V gene (reference sequence). The junction had 4 bases not matched to a gene; V was cut back by 6 bases and J by 6 bases. The CDR3 is made up of 14 amino acids. DNA for the CDR3: TGTGCCAGCAGTCAAGGGACAGGGGGTCAGCCCCAGCATTTT. Translation gives CASSQGTGGQPQHF.

V gene TRBV7-4 combines with J gene TRBJ2-5, with D hard to call. This CDR3 spans 13 amino acids. Trimming removed 5 bases from V and 4 bases from J, with 11 bases in between. CDR1 and CDR2 (germline): SGHVT, SQSDAQ. The CDR3, as DNA: TGTGCCAGCAGCAGCCTAGGGCGAGAGACCCAGTACTTC. Translated: CASSSLGRETQYF. The full variable domain, completed using reference TRBV7-4 and TRBJ2-5, is GAGVSQSPRYKVAKRGRDVALRCDSISGHVTLYWYRQTLGQGSEVLTYSQSDAQRDKSGRPSGRFSAERPERSVSTLKIQRTEQGDSAVYLCASSSLGRETQYFGPGTRLLVL.